The rows below give T cell receptor beta chains drawn from one sample of a study of blood T cell repertoires in COVID-19. The table came from immunoSEQ multiplex PCR; TCRdb's copy has only in-frame clones and leaves some out. The sample carries 200,000 to 250,000 clones, nearly 90% recorded once. The source material was PBMCs or T cells enriched from blood (not recorded which). These receptors all stem from a man aged 25 to 45 who had recovered from COVID-19. CDR3s include the opening cysteine and the closing phenylalanine or tryptophan. Each record gives: D gene, clone size, J gene, V gene, CDR3 protein, CDR3 DNA. D genes are given only for firm matches. Part of the rows lack a size; the others show once, few, many or a class for expanded clones.

D gene: TRBD1; clone size: NA; J gene: TRBJ2-2; V gene: TRBV28; CDR3 protein: CASRTGQVIGELFF; CDR3 DNA: TGTGCCAGTCGGACGGGACAGGTGATCGGGGAGCTGTTTTTT
D gene: TRBD2; clone size: NA; J gene: TRBJ2-3; V gene: TRBV5-4; CDR3 protein: CASSPSGGAGDTQYF; CDR3 DNA: TGTGCCAGCAGTCCTAGCGGGGGGGCAGGTGATACGCAGTATTTT
D gene: NA; clone size: NA; J gene: TRBJ2-1; V gene: TRBV5-1; CDR3 protein: CASSPEAGSSYNEQFF; CDR3 DNA: TGCGCCAGCAGCCCGGAAGCAGGGTCTTCCTACAATGAGCAGTTCTTC
D gene: TRBD1; clone size: NA; J gene: TRBJ2-7; V gene: TRBV2; CDR3 protein: CASSAGTGYEQYF; CDR3 DNA: TGTGCCAGCAGTGCCGGGACAGGGTACGAGCAGTACTTC
D gene: TRBD1; clone size: NA; J gene: TRBJ2-7; V gene: TRBV9; CDR3 protein: CASSTGDSSGPGEQYF; CDR3 DNA: TGTGCCAGCAGCACAGGGGACAGTTCCGGACCGGGCGAGCAGTACTTC
D gene: TRBD2; clone size: NA; J gene: TRBJ2-3; V gene: TRBV5-1; CDR3 protein: CASSSGLAFGDTQYF; CDR3 DNA: TGCGCCAGCAGCTCGGGACTAGCGTTTGGGGATACGCAGTATTTT
D gene: NA; clone size: once; J gene: TRBJ1-3; V gene: TRBV5-1; CDR3 protein: CASSWGPTGSGNTIYF; CDR3 DNA: TGCGCCAGCAGCTGGGGCCCCACCGGCTCTGGAAACACCATATATTTT
D gene: NA; clone size: NA; J gene: TRBJ1-3; V gene: TRBV5-4; CDR3 protein: CASSLAMHVGGSSGNTIYF; CDR3 DNA: TGTGCCAGCAGCTTGGCTATGCACGTCGGAGGGTCGTCTGGAAACACCATATATTTT
D gene: TRBD1; clone size: NA; J gene: TRBJ2-3; V gene: TRBV5-1; CDR3 protein: CASSLEQGFGADTQYF; CDR3 DNA: TGCGCCAGCAGCTTGGAACAGGGGTTTGGGGCAGATACGCAGTATTTT
D gene: NA; clone size: few; J gene: TRBJ1-2; V gene: TRBV12-3/TRBV12-4; CDR3 protein: CASSRRTYGYTF; CDR3 DNA: TGTGCCAGCAGTCGCAGAACCTATGGCTACACCTTC
D gene: NA; clone size: NA; J gene: TRBJ1-5; V gene: TRBV28; CDR3 protein: CASSLWAGGIGQPQHF; CDR3 DNA: TGTGCCAGCAGTTTATGGGCGGGGGGTATAGGTCAGCCCCAGCATTTT
D gene: NA; clone size: NA; J gene: TRBJ2-2; V gene: TRBV2; CDR3 protein: CASSDDRPVNTGELFF; CDR3 DNA: TGTGCCAGCAGCGACGACAGGCCCGTAAACACCGGGGAGCTGTTTTTT
D gene: NA; clone size: NA; J gene: TRBJ2-7; V gene: TRBV5-4; CDR3 protein: CASSFSLSVSHEQYF; CDR3 DNA: TGTGCCAGCAGCTTTTCTCTTAGCGTGAGTCACGAGCAGTACTTC
D gene: TRBD1; clone size: NA; J gene: TRBJ2-1; V gene: TRBV5-1; CDR3 protein: CASSYGQVNNEQFF; CDR3 DNA: TGCGCCAGCAGCTACGGACAGGTCAACAATGAGCAGTTCTTC
D gene: TRBD1; clone size: NA; J gene: TRBJ1-1; V gene: TRBV6-5; CDR3 protein: CASSYYPQGATTEAFF; CDR3 DNA: TGTGCCAGCAGTTACTACCCACAGGGGGCAACCACTGAAGCTTTCTTT
D gene: TRBD1; clone size: NA; J gene: TRBJ1-2; V gene: TRBV12-3/TRBV12-4; CDR3 protein: CASRTGGGGYTF; CDR3 DNA: TGTGCCAGCCGTACAGGGGGGGGTGGCTACACCTTC
D gene: TRBD1; clone size: NA; J gene: TRBJ1-5; V gene: TRBV6-5; CDR3 protein: CASRKGQGDNQPQHF; CDR3 DNA: TGTGCCAGCAGAAAGGGACAGGGTGACAATCAGCCCCAGCATTTT
D gene: NA; clone size: NA; J gene: TRBJ2-1; V gene: TRBV12-2; CDR3 protein: CASRLAAASGLQTRLYNEQFF; CDR3 DNA: TGTGCAAGTCGCTTAGCGGCTGCTAGCGGACTACAAACCCGACTATACAATGAGCAGTTCTTC
D gene: NA; clone size: NA; J gene: TRBJ1-2; V gene: TRBV7-2; CDR3 protein: CASSLGGSTYGYTF; CDR3 DNA: TGTGCCAGCAGCTTAGGGGGCAGCACCTATGGCTACACCTTC
D gene: NA; clone size: NA; J gene: TRBJ1-6; V gene: TRBV7-9; CDR3 protein: CASSLGTALREAPLHF; CDR3 DNA: TGTGCCAGCAGCTTGGGCACCGCCCTCAGGGAAGCACCCCTCCACTTT
D gene: NA; clone size: once; J gene: TRBJ1-1; V gene: TRBV7-2; CDR3 protein: CASSQTQRNTEAFF; CDR3 DNA: TGTGCCAGCAGCCAAACCCAGCGAAACACTGAAGCTTTCTTT
D gene: NA; clone size: NA; J gene: TRBJ2-3; V gene: TRBV30; CDR3 protein: CAWSDGRSTDTQYF; CDR3 DNA: TGTGCCTGGAGCGATGGGAGGTCCACAGATACGCAGTATTTT
D gene: NA; clone size: NA; J gene: TRBJ1-5; V gene: TRBV2; CDR3 protein: CASKVGLLANQPQHF; CDR3 DNA: TGTGCCAGCAAGGTCGGACTTCTAGCCAATCAGCCCCAGCATTTT
D gene: NA; clone size: NA; J gene: TRBJ1-2; V gene: TRBV2; CDR3 protein: CASSDSPNGYTF; CDR3 DNA: TGTGCCAGCAGTGACAGTCCAAATGGCTACACCTTC
D gene: TRBD2; clone size: NA; J gene: TRBJ2-4; V gene: TRBV7-3; CDR3 protein: CASSTGLAGGIQYF; CDR3 DNA: TGTGCCAGCAGCACGGGACTAGCGGGCGGCATTCAGTACTTC
D gene: NA; clone size: NA; J gene: TRBJ2-1; V gene: TRBV3-1/TRBV3-2; CDR3 protein: CASSLPGKGLEQFF; CDR3 DNA: TGTGCCAGCAGCCTCCCTGGTAAGGGGCTTGAGCAGTTCTTC
D gene: NA; clone size: NA; J gene: TRBJ1-1; V gene: TRBV30; CDR3 protein: CAWSPRPRVRDTEAFF; CDR3 DNA: TGTGCCTGGAGTCCGAGGCCCCGGGTCAGGGACACTGAAGCTTTCTTT
D gene: TRBD1; clone size: once; J gene: TRBJ1-4; V gene: TRBV30; CDR3 protein: CACYGQEGEKLFF; CDR3 DNA: TGTGCCTGTTATGGACAGGAGGGGGAAAAACTGTTTTTT
D gene: NA; clone size: NA; J gene: TRBJ2-2; V gene: TRBV28; CDR3 protein: CASSFVAGRAALTNTGELFF; CDR3 DNA: TGTGCCAGCAGTTTCGTGGCGGGTCGGGCAGCCTTGACGAACACCGGGGAGCTGTTTTTT
D gene: NA; clone size: NA; J gene: TRBJ1-2; V gene: TRBV19; CDR3 protein: CASIGRTYHGYTF; CDR3 DNA: TGTGCCAGTATCGGAAGGACTTACCATGGCTACACCTTC
D gene: NA; clone size: NA; J gene: TRBJ1-1; V gene: TRBV5-1; CDR3 protein: CASSVQTGNTEAFF; CDR3 DNA: TGCGCCAGCAGCGTTCAAACAGGGAACACTGAAGCTTTCTTT
D gene: TRBD1; clone size: NA; J gene: TRBJ1-5; V gene: TRBV18; CDR3 protein: CASSPGTGGGGRSNQPQHF; CDR3 DNA: TGTGCCAGCTCCCCTGGGACAGGGGGCGGGGGGCGAAGCAATCAGCCCCAGCATTTT
D gene: NA; clone size: NA; J gene: TRBJ1-2; V gene: TRBV11-2; CDR3 protein: CASSLDFGGYTF; CDR3 DNA: TGTGCCAGCAGCTTAGACTTCGGTGGCTACACCTTC
D gene: TRBD1; clone size: NA; J gene: TRBJ1-4; V gene: TRBV2; CDR3 protein: CASSEVTGGTEKLFF; CDR3 DNA: TGTGCCAGCAGTGAGGTGACAGGGGGTACTGAAAAACTGTTTTTT
D gene: NA; clone size: NA; J gene: TRBJ2-7; V gene: TRBV30; CDR3 protein: CAWSVQGGGAFEQYF; CDR3 DNA: TGTGCCTGGAGTGTACAGGGAGGGGGGGCCTTCGAGCAGTACTTC
D gene: NA; clone size: NA; J gene: TRBJ1-2; V gene: TRBV28; CDR3 protein: CASSLSAGGYTF; CDR3 DNA: TGTGCCAGCAGTTTATCTGCCGGTGGCTACACCTTC
D gene: TRBD1; clone size: NA; J gene: TRBJ1-3; V gene: TRBV6-5; CDR3 protein: CASSKDRFRNTIYF; CDR3 DNA: TGTGCCAGCAGTAAGGACAGGTTTCGAAACACCATATATTTT
D gene: TRBD1; clone size: once; J gene: TRBJ2-1; V gene: TRBV6-4; CDR3 protein: CASSTDRLGTLFF; CDR3 DNA: TGTGCCAGCAGCACGGACAGGCTGGGAACCTTATTCTTC
D gene: NA; clone size: NA; J gene: TRBJ2-2; V gene: TRBV3-1/TRBV3-2; CDR3 protein: CASSLPSGTGELFF; CDR3 DNA: TGTGCCAGCAGCCTCCCGTCGGGGACCGGGGAGCTGTTTTTT
D gene: NA; clone size: NA; J gene: TRBJ2-2; V gene: TRBV5-4; CDR3 protein: CASSFRGTGELFF; CDR3 DNA: TGTGCCAGCAGCTTTAGGGGCACCGGGGAGCTGTTTTTT
D gene: NA; clone size: NA; J gene: TRBJ2-1; V gene: TRBV7-8; CDR3 protein: CASSPRPTGMNEQFF; CDR3 DNA: TGTGCCAGCAGCCCACGGCCAACGGGGATGAATGAGCAGTTCTTC
D gene: TRBD2; clone size: NA; J gene: TRBJ2-1; V gene: TRBV4-3; CDR3 protein: CASSRGLARRLSYNEQFF; CDR3 DNA: TGCGCCAGCAGCCGCGGACTAGCGAGACGTCTGTCTTACAATGAGCAGTTCTTC
D gene: NA; clone size: NA; J gene: TRBJ2-1; V gene: TRBV5-4; CDR3 protein: CASSLAHEQFF; CDR3 DNA: TGTGCCAGCAGCTTGGCTCATGAGCAGTTCTTC
D gene: TRBD1; clone size: NA; J gene: TRBJ1-2; V gene: TRBV4-2; CDR3 protein: CASSQVGTDNYGYTF; CDR3 DNA: TGTGCCAGCAGCCAAGTAGGGACAGATAACTATGGCTACACCTTC
D gene: NA; clone size: NA; J gene: TRBJ2-5; V gene: TRBV30; CDR3 protein: CAWSFGWQETQYF; CDR3 DNA: TGTGCCTGGAGTTTCGGGTGGCAAGAGACCCAGTACTTC
D gene: TRBD1; clone size: NA; J gene: TRBJ1-6; V gene: TRBV11-2; CDR3 protein: CASSLGRGRNSPLHF; CDR3 DNA: TGTGCCAGCAGCTTAGGGAGGGGGCGGAATTCACCCCTCCACTTT
D gene: TRBD2; clone size: once; J gene: TRBJ2-2; V gene: TRBV7-2; CDR3 protein: CASSLALAVSGELFF; CDR3 DNA: TGTGCCAGCAGCTTAGCGCTAGCGGTCTCCGGGGAGCTGTTTTTT
D gene: TRBD1; clone size: NA; J gene: TRBJ1-1; V gene: TRBV28; CDR3 protein: CASSLAAGGAKTEAFF; CDR3 DNA: TGTGCCAGCAGTCTAGCTGCAGGGGGCGCGAAAACTGAAGCTTTCTTT
D gene: TRBD2; clone size: NA; J gene: TRBJ2-7; V gene: TRBV6-5; CDR3 protein: CARGGPPYEQYF; CDR3 DNA: TGTGCCCGGGGGGGGCCGCCCTACGAGCAGTACTTC
D gene: NA; clone size: NA; J gene: TRBJ1-6; V gene: TRBV30; CDR3 protein: CAWSGETGFSPLHF; CDR3 DNA: TGTGCCTGGAGTGGGGAAACAGGGTTTTCACCCCTCCACTTT
D gene: TRBD2; clone size: NA; J gene: TRBJ2-2; V gene: TRBV19; CDR3 protein: CASSLLAGAVTGELFF; CDR3 DNA: TGTGCCAGTAGCCTACTAGCGGGAGCGGTCACCGGGGAGCTGTTTTTT
D gene: NA; clone size: NA; J gene: TRBJ1-5; V gene: TRBV28; CDR3 protein: CASSLGSSVGQPQHF; CDR3 DNA: TGTGCCAGCAGTCTCGGGTCCTCGGTGGGTCAGCCCCAGCATTTT
D gene: NA; clone size: NA; J gene: TRBJ1-2; V gene: TRBV7-9; CDR3 protein: CASSLAGGEGYTF; CDR3 DNA: TGTGCCAGCAGCTTAGCTGGGGGGGAAGGCTACACCTTC
D gene: NA; clone size: NA; J gene: TRBJ2-2; V gene: TRBV6-2/TRBV6-3; CDR3 protein: CASSYPTGSTGELFF; CDR3 DNA: TGTGCCAGCAGTTACCCCACAGGGAGCACCGGGGAGCTGTTTTTT
D gene: TRBD1; clone size: NA; J gene: TRBJ1-2; V gene: TRBV29-1; CDR3 protein: CSVLTGVYGYTF; CDR3 DNA: TGCAGCGTGTTAACAGGGGTCTATGGCTACACCTTC
D gene: NA; clone size: NA; J gene: TRBJ1-1; V gene: TRBV30; CDR3 protein: CACPKGLAEAFF; CDR3 DNA: TGTGCCTGCCCGAAGGGGCTTGCTGAAGCTTTCTTT
D gene: TRBD1; clone size: NA; J gene: TRBJ1-3; V gene: TRBV7-8; CDR3 protein: CASSPTGGSGNTIYF; CDR3 DNA: TGTGCCAGCAGCCCTACAGGGGGCTCTGGAAACACCATATATTTT
D gene: TRBD1; clone size: NA; J gene: TRBJ1-2; V gene: TRBV29-1; CDR3 protein: CSVPDRGLDGYTF; CDR3 DNA: TGCAGCGTTCCCGACAGGGGGCTTGATGGCTACACCTTC
D gene: NA; clone size: NA; J gene: TRBJ1-2; V gene: TRBV28; CDR3 protein: CASRGGYGYTF; CDR3 DNA: TGTGCCAGCAGGGGGGGCTATGGCTACACCTTC